The 17 T cell receptor beta chains in this list originate from one sample, sequenced in a study of tissue T cells after allogeneic stem cell transplantation. Data came from immunoSEQ multiplex PCR; TCRdb stores just in-frame clones and leaves some out. Among some 48,000 clones listed, about 73% were seen once. The material sequenced was sorted cells pooled from one or two spleens. These TCRs come from a pool of C57BL/6 mice in good health.

This clone has a handful of counts. Here the gene names and germline are mouse. The read falls 1 residue short of the CDR3 end, and the missing part is taken from the germline J gene. The genes are TRBV13-3 and TRBJ2-7; a possible D gene is TRBD1 (5 bases). The CDR3 consists of 12 residues. Trimming cost V 2 bases and J 7 bases, with 10 bases left between them. Germline loops: CDR1 NNHDY, CDR2 SYVADS. The covered CDR3 bases are TGTGCCAGCAGTGAAAGAGGGGAAGAACAGTAC. This codes for CASSERGEEQY. The full CDR3 sequence reads CASSERGEEQYF.

Concerning this clone: Gene names denote mouse genes. The read finishes 1 residue shy of the CDR3 end, and the germline J gene is used to complete it. The chain has TRBV29 and TRBJ2-1; perhaps TRBD1 as D (5 bases). Trimming took 3 bases from V and 6 from J, leaving 12 bases between them. CDR1 is MSHET, CDR2 SYDVDS, per germline. The CDR3 totals 14 residues. The covered CDR3 bases are TGTGCTAGCAGTTTTTCGGGGAGGGGTGCTGAGCAGTTC. This translates into CASSFSGRGAEQF. From start to end, the CDR3 is CASSFSGRGAEQFF.

Comment on this clone: Any gene name here is a mouse gene name. The CDR3 end is not reached by the read, which stops 1 residue before it; the germline J gene fills it in. This chain joins TRBV13-3 and TRBJ1-3, with D perhaps matching TRBD1 (5 bases). V was trimmed by 2 bases and J by 6 bases, leaving 12 bases between them. Germline CDR1 is NNHDY and CDR2 is SYVADS. The CDR3 covers 14 residues. The sequenced part of the CDR3 DNA is TGTGCCAGCAGTGACCCTGGACAAAAAAATACGCTCTAT. Amino acids: CASSDPGQKNTLY. The full CDR3 sequence reads CASSDPGQKNTLYF. The full variable domain, with the rest looked up from reference TRBV13-3 and TRBJ1-3, is EAAVTQSPRSKVAVTGGKVTLSCHQTNNHDYMYWYRQDTGHGLRLIHYSYVADSTEKGDIPDGYKASRPSQENFSLILELASLSQTAVYFCASSDPGQKNTLYFGEGSRLIVV.

In the case of this clone: Gene names are mouse gene names. The read terminates 1 residue ahead of where the CDR3 ends, so the germline J gene completes it. The chain links TRBV23 to TRBJ1-2; the table's TRBD1 call for D was not verified on the DNA. The germline gives CDR1 KGHTA, CDR2 FQNQQP. The CDR3 is 12 residues long. The DNA read from the CDR3 is TGCTCCAGCAGCGCAGCAAACTCCGACTACACC. Amino acid sequence: CSSSAANSDYT. The whole CDR3 protein is CSSSAANSDYTF.

This clone appeared a few times. Any gene name here is a mouse gene name. The read ends 1 residue before the CDR3 terminus; that terminus is restored from the germline J gene. The chain combines TRBV17 with TRBJ2-1, with D perhaps matching TRBD2 (5 bases). With 2 bases removed from V and 1 base from J, the gap between germline ends came to 6 bases. Germline lookup yields CDR1 MNHDT and CDR2 YYDKIL. This CDR3 contains 14 residues. Incomplete CDR3 DNA: TGTGCTAGCAGTAGACTGGGAAACTATGCTGAGCAGTTC. This sequence encodes CASSRLGNYAEQF. The whole CDR3 protein reads CASSRLGNYAEQFF.

This clone was seen more than once but under ten times. The gene names given are mouse names. The sequence runs out 1 residue before the end of the CDR3; the remainder is reconstructed from the germline J gene. The chain links TRBV5 to TRBJ1-3; D might be TRBD1 (6 bases). Trimming stripped 0 bases from V and 2 bases from J, with 8 bases between. CDR3 length equals 15 residues. Germline loops: CDR1 LGHNA, CDR2 YNLKQL (reference sequence). The CDR3 here is CASSQDYRAGNTLYF. CDR3 DNA (partial): TGTGCCAGCAGCCAAGACTACAGGGCTGGAAATACGCTCTAT.

The sample holds one count of this clone. Genes and germline come from the mouse. The CDR3 end falls 1 residue outside the read, so it is completed with the germline J gene. The chain links TRBV4 to TRBJ2-4; TRBD2 agrees at 11 bases. V gave up 5 bases and J gave up 0 bases; unmatched junction bases: 1. This CDR3 comprises 15 residues. Per the germline V gene, CDR1 is LGHDT and CDR2 is YNNKQL (reference sequence). The DNA read from the CDR3 is TGTGCCAGCAGCGGACTGGGGGGTAGTCAAAACACCTTGTAC. It codes for CASSGLGGSQNTLY. The CDR3 in full is CASSGLGGSQNTLYF.

For this clone: Gene names follow the mouse nomenclature. The read stops 1 residue short of the end of the CDR3; the missing end is completed from the germline J gene. This rearrangement joins TRBV13-2 to TRBJ2-2; D gene uncertain. Trimming removed 2 bases from V and 0 bases from J, with 5 bases in between. The CDR3 extends over 14 amino acids. CDR1 and CDR2 from the germline V gene are NNHNN and SYGAGS (reference sequence). The CDR3 sequence: CASGDGTNTGQLYF. The CDR3 bases that were read are TGTGCCAGCGGTGACGGGACAAACACCGGGCAGCTCTAC.

This clone was picked up a small number of times. The gene names given are mouse names. The CDR3 end is not reached by the read, which stops 1 residue before it; the germline J gene fills it in. V and J are TRBV19 and TRBJ2-1; 11 bases align to TRBD2. This CDR3 region has 15 residues. Looked up from germline, CDR1 is FNHDT and CDR2 is SITEND (reference sequence). J lost 2 bases, V lost 6 bases, and 4 bases had no gene match. The part of the CDR3 DNA that was read is TGTGCCAGCACTCCGGGACTGGGGGACTATGCTGAGCAGTTC. Amino acids: CASTPGLGDYAEQF. The entire CDR3 protein is CASTPGLGDYAEQFF.

In the case of this clone: Gene names refer to mouse genes. The missing CDR3 end, 1 residue past where the read stops, is filled in from the germline J gene. The chain links TRBV12-1 to TRBJ1-6; TRBD1 matches at 9 bases. TRBJ1-6 is an ORF, with its function uncertain. J gave up 0 bases and V 4 bases, and 3 bases lay outside the gene matches. CDR3 length equals 16 residues. From germline, CDR1 is SGHSN and CDR2 HYEKVE. The CDR3 sequence is CASSDRGNSYNSPLYF. The sequenced CDR3 bases are TGTGCCAGCTCCGACAGGGGGAATTCCTATAATTCGCCCCTCTAC.

A remark on this clone: These gene names are mouse names. The missing CDR3 end, 1 residue past where the read stops, is filled in from the germline J gene. The rearrangement uses TRBV13-1 and TRBJ1-4; weak D call: TRBD1 (6 bases). The ends were cut back, 6 bases at V and 4 bases at J, with 13 bases in the middle. CDR1 NSHNY and CDR2 SYGAGN come from the germline V gene. CDR3 size: 14 residues. CDR3 DNA (partial): TGTGCCAGCAACAAGGACAGCCTCAACGAAAGATTATTT. Protein sequence: CASNKDSLNERLF. The whole CDR3 sequence is CASNKDSLNERLFF.

In its sample, this clone was seen once. Each gene name is a mouse one. Sequencing ends 1 residue short of the CDR3 end; the germline J gene provides the rest. The chain uses TRBV3 and TRBJ2-5; TRBD1 agrees at 9 bases. The length of the CDR3 is 16 residues. CDR1 is SNHLY and CDR2 is FYNGKV in the germline V gene (reference sequence). J was trimmed by 1 base and V by 5 bases; bases with no gene match: 7. CDR3 amino acids: CASSHRDREDQDTQYF. The part of the CDR3 DNA that was read is TGTGCCAGCAGCCACCGGGACAGGGAAGACCAAGACACCCAGTAC.

In the case of this clone: Genes and germline are mouse. The read halts 1 residue ahead of the CDR3 end, with the missing end drawn from the germline J gene. The chain uses TRBV19 and TRBJ2-5; unclear D gene. The CDR3 is 12 residues long. CDR1 and CDR2 (germline): FNHDT, SITEND (reference sequence). V was shortened by 5 bases and J by 3 bases, with 7 bases between the two germline ends. CDR3: CASSRQQDTQYF. The part of the CDR3 DNA that was read is TGTGCCAGCAGCAGACAACAAGACACCCAGTAC.

About this clone itself: Here the gene names and germline are mouse. The CDR3: CATEEQYF. CDR3 DNA (partial): TGTGCCACTGAGGAACAGTAC. V is TRBV4 and J is TRBJ2-7; D is ambiguous. The observed sequence ends 1 residue before the CDR3 terminus, with the missing tail filled in from the germline J gene. CDR1 is LGHDT and CDR2 is YNNKQL in the germline V gene (reference sequence). The V and J ends lost 10 bases and 7 bases respectively, with 5 bases between them. CDR3 size: 8 residues.

Turning to this clone: Genes here carry mouse names. The CDR3 extends 1 residue past the end of the read, so its final part is completed from the germline J gene. J is TRBJ2-1 and V is TRBV12-1, with TRBD1 as a possible D gene (6 bases). The CDR3 sequence is 15 residues long. CDR1 and CDR2 from the germline V gene are SGHSN and HYEKVE. Deletions cut 0 bases from V and 6 bases from J, with 14 bases between. CDR3 in amino acids: CASSLAQGFFAEQFF. The sequenced part of the CDR3 DNA is TGTGCCAGCTCTCTCGCTCAGGGGTTTTTTGCTGAGCAGTTC.

A note on this clone: The genes and germline here are from mouse. The part of the CDR3 DNA that was read is TGTGCCAGCAGCCAAGACCTCGGGGGGCTTCAAAACACCTTGTAC. Protein product: CASSQDLGGLQNTLY. In full, the CDR3 is CASSQDLGGLQNTLYF. This chain connects TRBV5 to TRBJ2-4; possibly TRBD2 for D (7 bases). The read terminates 1 residue before the CDR3 end, so the remaining end is supplied by the germline J gene. V lost 0 bases, J lost 2 bases, and 12 bases lay in between. CDR1 is LGHNA, CDR2 YNLKQL, per germline (reference sequence). The CDR3 is made up of 16 amino acids.

This clone was counted a single time. Gene labels here are mouse ones. The read halts 1 residue ahead of the CDR3 end, with the missing end drawn from the germline J gene. J is TRBJ2-5 and V is TRBV13-2; D may be TRBD2 (6 bases). The germline V gene has CDR1 NNHNN and CDR2 SYGAGS (reference sequence). V was cut by 0 bases and J by 3 bases, with 8 bases left in between. This CDR3 spans 14 amino acids. CDR3 DNA (partial): TGTGCCAGCGGTGATGACTGGGAACAAGACACCCAGTAC. Protein product: CASGDDWEQDTQY. The CDR3, in full, reads CASGDDWEQDTQYF.